This T cell receptor beta chain was recorded in a study of stem cell transplantation in POMP-related autoinflammatory disease. Regarding the study as a whole: Across all analyzed T-cell subsets, patients with PRAID tended toward reduced diversity and increased clonality.

Germline lookup yields CDR1 SGHRS and CDR2 YFSETQ. V was pared by 4 bases and J by 6 bases, with 12 bases of the junction left unmatched. The CDR3 runs 15 residues. Points on this clone: Its antigen remains unidentified.

Sequenced by immunoSEQ multiplex PCR; TCRdb stores in-frame clones only, minus some. The table lists some 70,000 clones, under 95% of them singletons. The V gene is TRBV5-1, the J gene TRBJ1-2; 7 nucleotides agree with TRBD1. Sequencing was performed on CD4+ T cells from PBMCs, taken after stem cell transplantation. The clonotype was recovered from a human patient with POMP-related autoinflammation and immune dysregulation (PRAID). Among the T cells, some may be from the graft donor. The CDR3 loop is CASSSSVQGNNGYTF. CDR3 coding DNA: TGCGCCAGCAGCAGTAGCGTACAGGGGAACAATGGCTACACCTTC.